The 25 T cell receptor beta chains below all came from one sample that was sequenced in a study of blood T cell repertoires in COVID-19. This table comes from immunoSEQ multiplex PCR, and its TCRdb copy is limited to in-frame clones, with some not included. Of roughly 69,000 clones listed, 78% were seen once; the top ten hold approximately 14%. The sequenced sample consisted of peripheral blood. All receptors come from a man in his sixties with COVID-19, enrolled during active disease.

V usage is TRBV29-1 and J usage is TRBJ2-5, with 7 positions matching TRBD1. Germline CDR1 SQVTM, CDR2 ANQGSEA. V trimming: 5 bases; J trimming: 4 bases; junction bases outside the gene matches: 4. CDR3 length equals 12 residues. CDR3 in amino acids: CSVNSGGETQYF. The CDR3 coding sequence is TGCAGCGTTAATTCAGGGGGAGAGACCCAGTACTTC.

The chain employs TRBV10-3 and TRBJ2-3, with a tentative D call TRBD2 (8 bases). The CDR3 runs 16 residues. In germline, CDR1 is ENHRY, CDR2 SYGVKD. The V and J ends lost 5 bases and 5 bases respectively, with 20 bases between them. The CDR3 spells CAISNPGRGHKDTQYF. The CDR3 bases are TGTGCCATCAGTAACCCCGGGAGGGGGCATAAAGATACGCAGTATTTT.

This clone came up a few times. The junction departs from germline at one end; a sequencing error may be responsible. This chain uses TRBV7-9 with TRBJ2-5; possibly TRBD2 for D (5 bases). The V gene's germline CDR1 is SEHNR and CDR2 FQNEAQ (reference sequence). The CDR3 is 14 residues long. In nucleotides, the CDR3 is TGTGCCAGCAGATTAGGGTACCGAGGGGAGACCCAGTACTTC. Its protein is CASRLGYRGETQYF. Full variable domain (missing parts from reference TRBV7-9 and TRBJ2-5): DTGVSQNPRHKITKRGQNVTFRCDPISEHNRLYWYRQTLGQGPEFLTYFQNEAQLEKSRLLSDRFSAERPKGSFSTLEIQRTEQGDSAMYLCASRLGYRGETQYFGPGTRLLVL.

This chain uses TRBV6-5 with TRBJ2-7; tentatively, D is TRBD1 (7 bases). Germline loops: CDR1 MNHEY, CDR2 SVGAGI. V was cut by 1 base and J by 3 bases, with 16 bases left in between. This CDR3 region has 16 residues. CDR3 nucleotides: TGTGCCAGCAGTTACTATCCGGGACAGCGGGTCTACGAGCAGTACTTC. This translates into CASSYYPGQRVYEQYF.

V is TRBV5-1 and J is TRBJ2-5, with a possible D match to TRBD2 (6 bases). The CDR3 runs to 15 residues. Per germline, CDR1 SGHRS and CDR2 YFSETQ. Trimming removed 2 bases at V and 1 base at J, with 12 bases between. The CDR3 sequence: CASSFGGAPQETQYF. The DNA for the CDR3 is TGCGCCAGCAGCTTCGGGGGAGCCCCCCAAGAGACCCAGTACTTC.

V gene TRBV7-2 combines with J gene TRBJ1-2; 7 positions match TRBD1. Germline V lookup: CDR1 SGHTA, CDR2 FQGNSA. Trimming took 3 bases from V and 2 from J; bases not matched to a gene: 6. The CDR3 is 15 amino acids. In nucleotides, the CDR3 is TGTGCCAGCAGCTTGTACAGGGGAGGAAACTATGGCTACACCTTC. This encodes CASSLYRGGNYGYTF.

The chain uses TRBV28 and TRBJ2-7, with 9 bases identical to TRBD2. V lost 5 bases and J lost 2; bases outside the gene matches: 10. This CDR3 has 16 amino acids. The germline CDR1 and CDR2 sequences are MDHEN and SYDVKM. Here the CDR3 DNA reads TGTGCCAGCAGTCCGGATCTAGCGGGGCTAGCCTACGAGCAGTACTTC. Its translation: CASSPDLAGLAYEQYF.

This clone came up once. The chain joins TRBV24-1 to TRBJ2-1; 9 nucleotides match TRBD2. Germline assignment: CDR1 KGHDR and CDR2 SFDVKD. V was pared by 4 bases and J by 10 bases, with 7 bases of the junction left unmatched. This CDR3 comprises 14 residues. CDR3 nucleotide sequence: TGTGCCACCAGTGAGCGCGGGAGGGCCGGGGAGCAGTTCTTC. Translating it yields CATSERGRAGEQFF.

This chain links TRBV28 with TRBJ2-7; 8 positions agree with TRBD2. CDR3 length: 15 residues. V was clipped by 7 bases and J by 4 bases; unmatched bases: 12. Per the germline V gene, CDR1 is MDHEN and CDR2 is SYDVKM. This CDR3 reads CASITSGTSPYEQYF. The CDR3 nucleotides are TGTGCCAGCATAACATCCGGGACTAGTCCGTACGAGCAGTACTTC.

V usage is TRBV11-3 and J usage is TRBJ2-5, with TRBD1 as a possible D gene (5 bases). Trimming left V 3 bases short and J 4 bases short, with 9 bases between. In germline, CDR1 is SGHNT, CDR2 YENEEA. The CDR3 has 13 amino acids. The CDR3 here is CASSFGQGETQYF. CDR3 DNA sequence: TGTGCCAGCAGCTTCGGGCAGGGAGAGACCCAGTACTTC.

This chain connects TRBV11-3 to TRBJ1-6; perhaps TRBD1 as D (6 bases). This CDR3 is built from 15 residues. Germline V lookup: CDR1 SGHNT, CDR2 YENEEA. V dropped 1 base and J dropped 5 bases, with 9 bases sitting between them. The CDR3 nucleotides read TGTGCCAGCAGCTTAGTAGGGACAAATAATTCACCCCTCCACTTT. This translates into CASSLVGTNNSPLHF.

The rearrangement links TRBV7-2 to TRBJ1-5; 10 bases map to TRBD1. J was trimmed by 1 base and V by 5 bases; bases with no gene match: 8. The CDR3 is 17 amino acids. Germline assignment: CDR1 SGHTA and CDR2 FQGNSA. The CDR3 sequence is CASSPRGGQGSNQPQHF. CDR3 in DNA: TGTGCCAGCAGCCCGCGAGGGGGACAGGGGAGCAATCAGCCCCAGCATTTT.

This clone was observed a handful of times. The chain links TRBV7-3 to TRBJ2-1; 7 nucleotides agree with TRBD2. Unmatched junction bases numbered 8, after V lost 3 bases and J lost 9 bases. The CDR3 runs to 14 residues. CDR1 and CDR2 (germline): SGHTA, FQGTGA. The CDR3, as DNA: TGTGCCAGCAGCTTGGGGCGGGAGCAGGGTGAGCAGTTCTTC. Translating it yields CASSLGREQGEQFF.

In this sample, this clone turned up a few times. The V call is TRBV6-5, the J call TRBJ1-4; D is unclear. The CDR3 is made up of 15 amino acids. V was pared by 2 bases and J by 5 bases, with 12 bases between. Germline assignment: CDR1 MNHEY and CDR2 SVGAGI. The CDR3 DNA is TGTGCCAGCAGTTACCTGGGAGGTGCGAATGAAAAACTGTTTTTT. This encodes CASSYLGGANEKLFF.

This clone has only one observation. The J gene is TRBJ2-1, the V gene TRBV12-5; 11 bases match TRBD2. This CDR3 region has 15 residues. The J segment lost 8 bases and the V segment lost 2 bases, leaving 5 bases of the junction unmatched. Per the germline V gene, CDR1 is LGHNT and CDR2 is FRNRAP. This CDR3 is CASGLWLAGGDEQFF. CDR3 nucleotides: TGTGCTAGTGGTTTGTGGCTAGCGGGAGGCGATGAGCAGTTCTTC.

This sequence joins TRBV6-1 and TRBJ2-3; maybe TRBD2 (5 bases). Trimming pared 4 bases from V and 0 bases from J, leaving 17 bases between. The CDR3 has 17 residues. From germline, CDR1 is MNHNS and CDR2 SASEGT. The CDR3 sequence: CASSGSLGLFSTDTQYF. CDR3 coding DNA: TGTGCCAGCAGTGGGTCACTTGGACTCTTCAGCACAGATACGCAGTATTTT.

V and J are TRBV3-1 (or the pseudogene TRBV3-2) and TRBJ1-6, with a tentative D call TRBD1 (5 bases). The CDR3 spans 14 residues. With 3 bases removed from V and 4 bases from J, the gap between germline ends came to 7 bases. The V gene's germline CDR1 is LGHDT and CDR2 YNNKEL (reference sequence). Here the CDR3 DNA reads TGTGCCAGCAGCCAGACAGTTTATAATTCACCCCTCCACTTT. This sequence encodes CASSQTVYNSPLHF.

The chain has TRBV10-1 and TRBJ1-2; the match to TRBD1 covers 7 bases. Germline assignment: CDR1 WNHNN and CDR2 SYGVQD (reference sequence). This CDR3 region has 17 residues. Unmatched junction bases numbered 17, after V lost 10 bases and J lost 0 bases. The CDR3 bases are TGCGCCACCCCCTTTGGGGGACAGCGAGAGTCTAACTATGGCTACACCTTC. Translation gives CATPFGGQRESNYGYTF.

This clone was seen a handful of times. The CDR3 loop reads CASSLGTSGRMDTQYF. The CDR3 DNA is TGCGCCAGCAGCCTTGGGACTAGCGGGAGGATGGATACGCAGTATTTT. The rearrangement joins TRBV5-1 to TRBJ2-3; 15 bases are shared with TRBD2. The CDR3 is 16 residues long. The germline CDR1 and CDR2 sequences are SGHRS and YFSETQ. Unmatched junction bases numbered 6, after V lost 4 bases and J lost 6 bases.

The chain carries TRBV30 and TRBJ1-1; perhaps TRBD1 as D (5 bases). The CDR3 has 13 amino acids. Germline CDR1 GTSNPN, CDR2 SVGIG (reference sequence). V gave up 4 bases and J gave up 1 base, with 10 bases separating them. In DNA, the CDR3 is TGTGCCTGGAAGGTCAGGGAGAACACTGAAGCTTTCTTT. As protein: CAWKVRENTEAFF.

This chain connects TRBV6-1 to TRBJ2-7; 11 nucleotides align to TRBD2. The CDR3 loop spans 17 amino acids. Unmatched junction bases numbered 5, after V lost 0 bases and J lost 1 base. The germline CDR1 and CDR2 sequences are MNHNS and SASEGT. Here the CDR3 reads CASSEAKLAGVSYEQYF. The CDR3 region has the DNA TGTGCCAGCAGTGAAGCCAAACTAGCGGGGGTTTCCTACGAGCAGTACTTC.

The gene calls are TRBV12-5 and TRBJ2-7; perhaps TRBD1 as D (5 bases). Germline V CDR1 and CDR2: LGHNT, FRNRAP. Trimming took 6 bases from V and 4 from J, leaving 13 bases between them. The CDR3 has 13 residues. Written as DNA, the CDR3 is TGTGCTAGTGGCCCCGTCGACAGTTACGAGCAGTACTTC. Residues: CASGPVDSYEQYF.

The CDR3 loop is CASSLPLTGVPDTQYF. The CDR3 region has the DNA TGTGCCAGCAGCTTGCCCCTGACAGGGGTTCCAGATACGCAGTATTTT. V gene TRBV7-9 combines with J gene TRBJ2-3; 8 nucleotides match TRBD1. The J segment lost 4 bases and the V segment lost 3 bases, leaving 9 bases of the junction unmatched. The germline V gene encodes CDR1 SEHNR and CDR2 FQNEAQ (reference sequence). The CDR3 loop spans 16 amino acids.

The DNA for the CDR3 is TGTGCCAGTAGCCAGGGACACTTAGGTGGGGAGCTGTTTTTT. This codes for CASSQGHLGGELFF. V and J are TRBV19 and TRBJ2-2, with TRBD1 as a possible D gene (6 bases). CDR3 length equals 14 residues. V was cut by 6 bases and J by 8 bases, with 16 bases left in between. Per the germline V gene, CDR1 is LNHDA and CDR2 is SQIVND (reference sequence).

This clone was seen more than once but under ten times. CDR3 sequence reads: CASTLGQPGAFF. As DNA, the CDR3 is TGTGCCAGCACCCTGGGACAGCCCGGGGCTTTCTTT. The V gene is TRBV2, the J gene TRBJ1-1, with 7 bases matching TRBD1. Germline V gives CDR1 SNHLY, CDR2 FYNNEI. CDR3 size: 12 residues. V was pared by 7 bases and J by 11 bases, with 10 bases of the junction left unmatched.